These 5 T cell receptor beta chains share one sample of origin, sequenced in a study of T cell changes during pregnancy in multiple sclerosis. Libraries were prepared by immunoSEQ multiplex PCR; TCRdb keeps only in-frame clonotypes and omits some of them. The data hold about 40,000 clones, with approximately 93% observed a single time. The sequenced sample was CD8+ T cells from peripheral blood mononuclear cells, obtained in the third trimester of pregnancy. Receptors originate from a female donor with multiple sclerosis, enrolled in a pregnancy study.

This rearrangement joins TRBV19 to TRBJ2-4; D not resolved. Germline CDR1 and CDR2: LNHDA and SQIVND (reference sequence). The CDR3 loop spans 14 amino acids. V lost 4 bases and J lost 0, with 7 bases in between. The CDR3 loop reads CASSTRLAKNIQYF. CDR3 sequence (DNA): TGTGCCAGTAGTACCCGTCTAGCCAAAAACATTCAGTACTTC. Full variable domain (missing parts from reference TRBV19 and TRBJ2-4): DGGITQSPKYLFRKEGQNVTLSCEQNLNHDAMYWYRQDPGQGLRLIYYSQIVNDFQKGDIAEGYSVSREKKESFPLTVTSAQKNPTAFYLCASSTRLAKNIQYFGAGTRLSVL.

The chain combines TRBV9 with TRBJ1-1; tentative D call: TRBD1 (6 bases). Per the germline V gene, CDR1 is SGDLS and CDR2 is YYNGEE. The CDR3 sequence is 15 residues long. V dropped 3 bases and J dropped 1 base, with 13 bases sitting between them. The CDR3: CASSEPRGKNTEAFF. The CDR3 DNA reads TGTGCCAGCAGCGAACCCAGGGGCAAGAACACTGAAGCTTTCTTT.

This chain connects TRBV9 to TRBJ1-2, with unresolved D. Germline CDR1 reads SGDLS; CDR2 reads YYNGEE. V was pared by 0 bases and J by 2 bases, with 11 bases between. The CDR3 covers 15 residues. The CDR3 region is CASSVGGQANYGYTF. The CDR3 bases are TGTGCCAGCAGCGTAGGAGGGCAGGCCAACTATGGCTACACCTTC.

About this clone itself: At one end the junction does not follow the germline gene, possibly because of a read error. The chain carries TRBV6-6 and TRBJ1-4; D remains unclear. The V gene's germline CDR1 is MNHNY and CDR2 SVGAGI (reference sequence). The CDR3 is 16 amino acids. The CDR3 nucleotides read TGTGCCAGCACTTACGTGGTGGGCTGGCTCACTGAAAAACTGTTTTTT. Translation: CASTYVVGWLTEKLFF.

Only one count was recorded for this clone. V usage is TRBV4-1 and J usage is TRBJ2-7; D remains ambiguous. V gave up 0 bases and J gave up 1 base, with 13 bases separating them. CDR1 MGHRA and CDR2 YSYEKL come from the germline V gene. The CDR3 is 16 residues long. In nucleotides, the CDR3 is TGCGCCAGCAGCCAAGATCTGGAGACGGCTTCCTACGAGCAGTACTTC. This sequence encodes CASSQDLETASYEQYF.